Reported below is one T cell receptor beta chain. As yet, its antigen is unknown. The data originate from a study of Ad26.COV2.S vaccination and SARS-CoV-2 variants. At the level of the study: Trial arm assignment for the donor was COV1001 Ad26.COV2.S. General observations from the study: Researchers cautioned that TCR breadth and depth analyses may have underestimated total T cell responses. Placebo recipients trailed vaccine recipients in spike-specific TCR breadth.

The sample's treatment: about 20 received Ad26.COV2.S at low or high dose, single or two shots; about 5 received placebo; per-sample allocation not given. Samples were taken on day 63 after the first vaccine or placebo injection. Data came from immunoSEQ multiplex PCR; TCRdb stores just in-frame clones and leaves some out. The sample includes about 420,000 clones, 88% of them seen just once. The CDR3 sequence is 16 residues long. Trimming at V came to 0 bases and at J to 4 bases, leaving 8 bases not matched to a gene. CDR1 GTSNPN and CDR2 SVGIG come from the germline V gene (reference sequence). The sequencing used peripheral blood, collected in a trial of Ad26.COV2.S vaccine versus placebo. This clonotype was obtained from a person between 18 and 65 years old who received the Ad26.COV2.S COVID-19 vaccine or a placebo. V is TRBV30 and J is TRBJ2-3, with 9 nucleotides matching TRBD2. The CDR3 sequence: CAWSVPVAGAPDTQYF. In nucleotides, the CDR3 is TGTGCCTGGAGTGTACCGGTAGCGGGGGCCCCAGATACGCAGTATTTT. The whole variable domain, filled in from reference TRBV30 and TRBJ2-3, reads SQTIHQWPATLVQPVGSPLSLECTVEGTSNPNLYWYRQAAGRGLQLLFYSVGIGQISSEVPQNLSASRPQDRQFILSSKKLLLSDSGFYLCAWSVPVAGAPDTQYFGPGTRLTVL.